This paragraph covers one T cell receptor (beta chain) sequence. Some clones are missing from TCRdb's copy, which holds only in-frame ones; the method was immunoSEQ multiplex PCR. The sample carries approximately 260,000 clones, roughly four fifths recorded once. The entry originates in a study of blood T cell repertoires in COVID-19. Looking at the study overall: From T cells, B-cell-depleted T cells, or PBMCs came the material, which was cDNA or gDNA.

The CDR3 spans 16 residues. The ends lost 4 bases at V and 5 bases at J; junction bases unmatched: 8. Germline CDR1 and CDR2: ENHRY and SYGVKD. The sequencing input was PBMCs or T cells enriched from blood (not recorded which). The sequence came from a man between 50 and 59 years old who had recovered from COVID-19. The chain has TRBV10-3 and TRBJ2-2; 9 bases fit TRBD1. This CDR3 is CAISASGGQGTGELFF. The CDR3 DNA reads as TGTGCCATCAGTGCGTCCGGTGGACAGGGGACCGGGGAGCTGTTTTTT.